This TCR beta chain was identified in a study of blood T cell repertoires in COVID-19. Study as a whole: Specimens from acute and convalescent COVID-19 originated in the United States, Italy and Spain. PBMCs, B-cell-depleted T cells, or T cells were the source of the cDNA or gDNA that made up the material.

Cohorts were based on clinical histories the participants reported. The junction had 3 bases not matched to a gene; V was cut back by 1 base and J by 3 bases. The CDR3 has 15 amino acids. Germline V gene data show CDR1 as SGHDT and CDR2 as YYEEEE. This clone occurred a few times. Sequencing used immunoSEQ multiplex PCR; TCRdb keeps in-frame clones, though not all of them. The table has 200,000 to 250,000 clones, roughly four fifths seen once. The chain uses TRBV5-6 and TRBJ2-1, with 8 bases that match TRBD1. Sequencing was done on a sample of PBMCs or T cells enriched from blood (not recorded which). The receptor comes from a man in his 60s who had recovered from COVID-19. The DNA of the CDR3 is TGTGCCAGCAGCTTGTGGACAGGGAACTACAATGAGCAGTTCTTC. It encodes CASSLWTGNYNEQFF.